Listed below are T cell receptor beta chains from one sample, sequenced in a study of cytomegalovirus exposure and HLA in healthy donors. The method was immunoSEQ multiplex PCR; TCRdb's version includes in-frame clones alone and lacks a portion of them. The table has roughly 170,000 clones, 70% to 85% seen once. The sequenced sample consisted of PBMCs. The receptor set was obtained from a girl between 2 and 10 years old in good health and CMV-seropositive. Both conserved end residues are part of each CDR3. A D gene is named only where the DNA matches it firmly. Some rows have no size entry. The others give once, few or many, or a class for an expanded clone.

J gene	D gene	V gene	clone size	CDR3 DNA	CDR3 protein
TRBJ1-1	-	TRBV12-5	once	TGTGCTAGTGGTTTGGTACTGAGGCGAGAATCGAACACTGAAGCTTTCTTT	CASGLVLRRESNTEAFF
TRBJ1-1	-	TRBV6-5	-	TGTGCCAGCAGTTACCGACCCTCAGGGGACACTGAAGCTTTCTTT	CASSYRPSGDTEAFF
TRBJ2-7	TRBD1	TRBV30	-	TGTGCCTGGAAAACAGGGGCCCAGTTAAGGGACGAGCAGTACTTC	CAWKTGAQLRDEQYF
TRBJ2-3	-	TRBV5-4	-	TGTGCCAGCAGCTTGGTCTCCACGGGCACAGATACGCAGTATTTT	CASSLVSTGTDTQYF
TRBJ1-2	-	TRBV19	-	TGTGCCAGTATTGGCAGGGCGAGATATGGCTACACCTTC	CASIGRARYGYTF
TRBJ2-7	TRBD1	TRBV11-3	-	TGTGCCAGCAGCTCCCTGGACAGGTTCAGGTACGAGCAGTACTTC	CASSSLDRFRYEQYF
TRBJ2-7	TRBD1	TRBV30	-	TGTGCCTGGAGGGTCTGGGGACAGGGGGCGGGGGAGCAGTACTTC	CAWRVWGQGAGEQYF
TRBJ1-1	-	TRBV2	few	TGTGCCAGCAGAACCAGGGCTTCTGAAGCTTTCTTT	CASRTRASEAFF
TRBJ1-1	-	TRBV6-5	-	TGTGCCAGCAGTTCCACAGGGAGGGGGACTGAAGCTTTCTTT	CASSSTGRGTEAFF
TRBJ2-1	-	TRBV12-5	-	TGTGCTAGCGCTTCCTGGGTCACAGGGAACAATGAGCAGTTCTTC	CASASWVTGNNEQFF
TRBJ2-3	TRBD2	TRBV19	-	TGTGCCAGTAGTACGGGAGGGATAAGCGATACGCAGTATTTT	CASSTGGISDTQYF
TRBJ2-7	-	TRBV6-5	-	TGTGCCAGCAGTTCCGGGACAATCCAGGAGCAGTACTTC	CASSSGTIQEQYF
TRBJ1-1	TRBD1	TRBV7-6	-	TGTGCCAGCAGCGCATTAGCCCGAGAGGGGGCTAACACTGAAGCTTTCTTT	CASSALAREGANTEAFF
TRBJ1-5	-	TRBV6-5	-	TGTGCCAGCAGCAGGGGAGATAGCAATCAGCCCCAGCATTTT	CASSRGDSNQPQHF
TRBJ1-6	-	TRBV11-2	-	TGTGCCAGCAGCTTTGGAGGAAGAGGGAGCTCGGACTCTTATTCACCCCTCCACTTT	CASSFGGRGSSDSYSPLHF
TRBJ2-1	TRBD2	TRBV5-1	-	TGCGCCAGCAGCTCTGGACTAGCGGGAGGGTACAATGAGCAGTTCTTC	CASSSGLAGGYNEQFF
TRBJ2-1	TRBD2	TRBV28	-	TGTGCCAGCAGTTCCGAGCGGGAGGGCTCCTACAATGAGCAGTTCTTC	CASSSEREGSYNEQFF